Listed below are T cell receptor beta chains from one sample, sequenced in a study of siplizumab effects on memory and regulatory T cells. Clones were sequenced by immunoSEQ multiplex PCR, and TCRdb holds only the in-frame ones, with some missing. The sample consists of 50,000 to 75,000 clones, around 80% of them appearing once. The sequenced sample was memory CD4+ T cells sorted from blood. Receptor source: a human donor in good health. CDR3s include the opening cysteine and the closing phenylalanine or tryptophan. A D gene is named only where the DNA matches it firmly. Clone size is not always given. Where it is, it says once, few, many or a class for expanded clones.

j_call	v_call	d_call	clone_size	cdr3_aa	cdr3_nt
TRBJ1-1	TRBV6-1	-	few	CASSESRALPEAFF	TGTGCCAGCAGTGAATCTCGGGCTCTCCCTGAAGCTTTCTTT
TRBJ1-4	TRBV6-5	-	-	CASSYELPDEKLFF	TGTGCCAGCAGTTATGAGCTACCCGATGAAAAACTGTTTTTT
TRBJ1-3	TRBV18	TRBD1	-	CASSPMILDRAPLSGNTIYF	TGTGCCAGCTCACCGATGATTCTGGACAGGGCCCCTCTCTCTGGAAACACCATATATTTT
TRBJ2-1	TRBV5-4	-	once	CASSWDSTGNEQFF	TGTGCCAGCAGCTGGGACTCAACAGGGAATGAGCAGTTCTTC
TRBJ2-2	TRBV2	-	once	CASTELTHSTGELFF	TGTGCCAGCACCGAACTAACGCATTCCACCGGGGAGCTGTTTTTT
TRBJ1-4	TRBV27	-	few	CASSPEGGSKLFF	TGTGCCAGCAGTCCCGAGGGGGGTTCAAAACTGTTTTTT
TRBJ2-5	TRBV19	-	few	CASSRLQETQYF	TGTGCCAGTTCCCGACTCCAAGAGACCCAGTACTTC
TRBJ2-2	TRBV6-1	-	-	CASSSPALLSGELFF	TGTGCCAGCTCATCCCCGGCACTATTATCCGGGGAGCTGTTTTTT
TRBJ1-1	TRBV7-2	-	-	CASSYRTANTEAFF	TGTGCCAGCAGCTACCGGACGGCGAACACTGAAGCTTTCTTT
TRBJ2-7	TRBV6-4	-	-	CASRGNTYEQYF	TGTGCCAGCCGGGGGAATACCTACGAGCAGTACTTC
TRBJ1-1	TRBV29-1	-	many	CSVDDRYTEAFF	TGCAGCGTTGATGACAGATACACTGAAGCTTTCTTT
TRBJ1-2	TRBV19	-	once	CASSIETGFFYGYTF	TGTGCCAGTAGTATAGAAACAGGATTCTTCTATGGCTACACCTTC
TRBJ2-5	TRBV5-4	-	-	CASSPGRYKETQYF	TGTGCCAGCAGCCCGGGGCGGTATAAAGAGACCCAGTACTTC
TRBJ1-2	TRBV4-3	TRBD1	-	CASSQDGGDRGDYGYTF	TGCGCCAGCAGCCAAGATGGCGGGGACAGGGGTGACTATGGCTACACCTTC
TRBJ1-4	TRBV7-6	TRBD1	few	CASSSRQGGARANEKLFF	TGTGCCAGCAGCTCCCGGCAGGGGGGGGCAAGAGCTAATGAAAAACTGTTTTTT
TRBJ2-1	TRBV28	-	-	CASRPTVGVYNEQFF	TGTGCCAGCAGGCCCACGGTCGGGGTTTACAATGAGCAGTTCTTC
TRBJ2-7	TRBV7-9	TRBD1	-	CASNDQGAYEQYF	TGTGCCAGCAACGACCAGGGGGCCTACGAGCAGTACTTC
TRBJ2-5	TRBV2	-	-	CASSESTGRETQYF	TGTGCCAGCAGTGAATCGACGGGGAGAGAGACCCAGTACTTC
TRBJ2-5	TRBV6-5	TRBD2	-	CASRHKRGQETQYF	TGTGCCAGCAGACATAAGCGGGGACAAGAGACCCAGTACTTC
TRBJ2-3	TRBV7-2	-	-	CASSPGTLGGTDTQYF	TGTGCCAGCAGCCCCGGGACTCTGGGAGGCACAGATACGCAGTATTTT
TRBJ2-2	TRBV7-2	TRBD1	-	CASSSASGTGHTGELFF	TGTGCCAGCAGCTCCGCCTCCGGGACAGGGCACACCGGGGAGCTGTTTTTT
TRBJ2-3	TRBV5-1	TRBD1	-	CASSPHGQGNTDTQYF	TGCGCCAGCAGCCCACATGGACAGGGGAACACAGATACGCAGTATTTT
TRBJ2-5	TRBV5-1	TRBD1	few	CASSFSGQETQYF	TGCGCCAGCAGCTTCTCGGGACAGGAAACCCAGTACTTC
TRBJ2-1	TRBV7-3	-	-	CASSLAGYTYNEQFF	TGTGCCAGCAGCTTAGCGGGGTACACCTACAATGAGCAGTTCTTC
TRBJ2-5	TRBV4-1	-	-	CASSQARQGRVETQYF	TGCGCCAGCAGCCAAGCCCGACAGGGGAGGGTGGAGACCCAGTACTTC
TRBJ1-2	TRBV4-2	TRBD1	-	CASSPIEQGVDGYTF	TGTGCCAGCAGCCCGATTGAACAGGGGGTTGATGGCTACACCTTC
TRBJ2-3	TRBV19	TRBD2	once	CASKAGGRDTQYF	TGTGCCAGTAAGGCGGGGGGGAGAGATACGCAGTATTTT
TRBJ2-2	TRBV28	-	-	CASRPIKNTGELFF	TGTGCCAGCAGACCAATTAAAAACACCGGGGAGCTGTTTTTT
TRBJ2-7	TRBV15	-	-	CATRLAQGLSEQYF	TGTGCCACCAGACTAGCACAGGGGCTTAGCGAGCAGTACTTC
TRBJ2-2	TRBV27	-	few	CASSFQQGGTGELFF	TGTGCCAGCAGTTTTCAACAGGGGGGGACCGGGGAGCTGTTTTTT
TRBJ2-2	TRBV9	TRBD2	-	CASRTSGLTGELFF	TGTGCCAGCAGGACTAGCGGACTCACCGGGGAGCTGTTTTTT
TRBJ2-2	TRBV9	-	few	CASSVEGAANTGELFF	TGTGCCAGCAGCGTGGAGGGGGCGGCGAACACCGGGGAGCTGTTTTTT
TRBJ2-7	TRBV5-1	-	once	CASSLEGGGYEQYF	TGCGCCAGCAGCTTGGAAGGGGGAGGGTACGAGCAGTACTTC
TRBJ1-4	TRBV5-1	TRBD1	-	CASSYSGTGGSSNEKLFF	TGCGCCAGCAGCTACTCCGGGACAGGGGGCTCTAGTAATGAAAAACTGTTTTTT
TRBJ2-7	TRBV10-3	-	-	CAISESNSGEEQYF	TGTGCCATCAGTGAGTCGAATTCGGGGGAAGAGCAGTACTTC
TRBJ2-1	TRBV7-2	TRBD1	once	CASSERQGQYHEQFF	TGTGCCAGCAGCGAGAGACAGGGGCAGTACCATGAGCAGTTCTTC
TRBJ2-3	TRBV19	-	-	CASSIGGSASTDTQYF	TGTGCCAGTAGTATCGGTGGGTCAGCTAGCACAGATACGCAGTATTTT
TRBJ1-2	TRBV9	TRBD1	few	CASSPGTVPGGYTF	TGTGCCAGCAGCCCAGGGACAGTACCGGGAGGCTACACCTTC
TRBJ2-3	TRBV5-1	TRBD1	-	CASNQGTATDTQYF	TGCGCCAGCAACCAAGGGACAGCAACAGATACGCAGTATTTT
TRBJ1-1	TRBV7-3	TRBD1	few	CASSVQGGGYTEAFF	TGTGCCAGCAGCGTACAGGGGGGTGGCTACACTGAAGCTTTCTTT
TRBJ1-6	TRBV7-9	-	-	CASSLDGVWGSPLHF	TGTGCCAGCAGCTTAGACGGAGTGTGGGGCTCACCCCTCCACTTT